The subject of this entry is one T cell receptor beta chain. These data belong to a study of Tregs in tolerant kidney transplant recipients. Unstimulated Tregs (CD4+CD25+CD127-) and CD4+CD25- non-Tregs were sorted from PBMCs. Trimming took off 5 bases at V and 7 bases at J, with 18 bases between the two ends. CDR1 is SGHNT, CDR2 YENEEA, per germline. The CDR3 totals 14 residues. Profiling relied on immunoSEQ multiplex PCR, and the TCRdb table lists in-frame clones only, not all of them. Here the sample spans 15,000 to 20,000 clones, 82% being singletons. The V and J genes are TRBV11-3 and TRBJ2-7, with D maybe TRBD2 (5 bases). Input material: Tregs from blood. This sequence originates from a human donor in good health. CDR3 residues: CASSPRSPTGEQYF. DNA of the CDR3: TGTGCCAGCAGCCCGCGGTCTCCAACGGGGGAGCAGTACTTC.